This T cell receptor beta chain was documented in a study of molecular identifiers for immune sequencing clone quantification. Libraries for naive CD8 T cells, which were made from around 20,000 to 1,000,000 sorted cells, drew on 10%, 30% or 50% of the RNA. Study results and caveats: Clones that had above 20 RNA copies took up over 99% of effector molecules but under 1% in naive cells.

MiXCR was run by TCRdb on the PCR reads, yielding one entry per CDR3 protein. In the table there are about 630,000 distinct CDR3 sequences, roughly 27% of which are singletons. This clonotype was seen many times. Its specificity is not known. The CDR3 sequence is 15 residues long. Germline V gene lookup returns CDR1 SQVTM and CDR2 ANQGSEA. The junction had 7 bases not matched to a gene; V was cut back by 5 bases and J by 3 bases. The specimen was naive CD8+ T cells from blood, with Jurkat cell RNA spiked in. Subset here: FACS-sorted CD8+CD4-CCR7+CD45RA+ naive T cells. This TCR came from a human donor in good health. Some libraries in this study had Jurkat cell RNA spiked in. This rearrangement joins TRBV29-1 to TRBJ1-1; TRBD1 matches at 12 bases. The CDR3 here is CSVPGTGGYYTEAFF. CDR3 in DNA: TGCAGCGTTCCCGGGACAGGGGGCTATTACACTGAAGCTTTCTTT.